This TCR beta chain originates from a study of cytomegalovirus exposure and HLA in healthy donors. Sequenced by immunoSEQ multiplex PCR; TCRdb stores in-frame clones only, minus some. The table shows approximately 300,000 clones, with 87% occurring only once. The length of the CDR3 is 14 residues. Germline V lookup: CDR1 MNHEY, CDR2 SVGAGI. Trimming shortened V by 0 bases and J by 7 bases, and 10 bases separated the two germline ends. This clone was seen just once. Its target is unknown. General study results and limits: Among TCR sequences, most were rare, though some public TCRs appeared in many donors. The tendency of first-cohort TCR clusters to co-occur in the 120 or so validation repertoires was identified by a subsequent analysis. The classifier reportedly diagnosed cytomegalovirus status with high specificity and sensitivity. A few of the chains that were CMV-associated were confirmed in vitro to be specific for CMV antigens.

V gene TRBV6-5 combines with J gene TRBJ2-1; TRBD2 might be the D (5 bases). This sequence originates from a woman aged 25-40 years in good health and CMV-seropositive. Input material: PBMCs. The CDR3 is CASSYSRVENEQFF. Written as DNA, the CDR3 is TGTGCCAGCAGTTACTCGAGGGTTGAGAATGAGCAGTTCTTC.